This TCR beta chain originates from a study of T cell responses to AZD1222 COVID-19 vaccine. TCRdb's copy holds only in-frame clones and misses some; the assay was immunoSEQ multiplex PCR. The repertoire holds 210,000 or so clones, with about 93% as singletons. Germline V gives CDR1 LGHDT, CDR2 YNNKEL (reference sequence). V lost 0 bases and J 6 bases, leaving 12 bases between the germline ends. The CDR3 length is 15 residues. The TCR comes from an adult in good health. The sample in question was peripheral blood, obtained on day 0 of MenACWY control vaccination. The genes are TRBV3-1 (or the pseudogene TRBV3-2) and TRBJ1-5, with D perhaps TRBD1 (6 bases). The CDR3 DNA reads TGTGCCAGCAGCCAAGACCCCCAGGGGAGTCAGCCCCAGCATTTT. As protein: CASSQDPQGSQPQHF.